This T cell receptor beta chain derives from a study of blood T cell repertoires in COVID-19. Overall study context: PBMCs, B-cell-depleted T cells, or T cells were the source of the cDNA or gDNA that made up the material.

Under the authors' procedure: Reference gene primer amplification in the assay estimated nucleated cell counts. Repertoires were generated with immunoSEQ multiplex PCR, while TCRdb's copy carries only in-frame clones and drops some. V and J calls and clone size are given by that table; D and trimming were obtained from the DNA. The table shows 30,000 to 40,000 clones, with around 89% occurring only once. Germline CDR1 is MNHEY and CDR2 is SVGEGT. This CDR3 region has 15 residues. The J segment lost 6 bases and the V segment lost 5 bases, leaving 11 bases of the junction unmatched. The TCR comes from a man between 60 and 75 years old with active or convalescent COVID-19. V is TRBV6-2 or TRBV6-3 and J is TRBJ1-2; TRBD1 agrees at 8 bases. The source material was peripheral blood. DNA of the CDR3: TGTGCCAGCAGTACCAGACAGGGGTCGACGAATGGCTACACCTTC. Translation: CASSTRQGSTNGYTF.